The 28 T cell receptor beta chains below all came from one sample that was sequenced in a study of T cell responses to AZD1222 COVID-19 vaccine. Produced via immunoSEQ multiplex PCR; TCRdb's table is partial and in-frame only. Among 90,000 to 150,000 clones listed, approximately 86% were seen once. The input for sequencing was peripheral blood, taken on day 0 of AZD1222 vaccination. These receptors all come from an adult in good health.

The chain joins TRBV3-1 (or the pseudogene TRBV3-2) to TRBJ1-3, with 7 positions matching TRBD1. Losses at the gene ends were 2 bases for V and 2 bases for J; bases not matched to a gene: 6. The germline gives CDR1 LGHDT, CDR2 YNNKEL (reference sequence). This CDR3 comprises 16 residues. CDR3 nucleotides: TGTGCCAGCAGCCAATACAGGGGCCGGGCTGGAAACACCATATATTTT. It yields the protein CASSQYRGRAGNTIYF.

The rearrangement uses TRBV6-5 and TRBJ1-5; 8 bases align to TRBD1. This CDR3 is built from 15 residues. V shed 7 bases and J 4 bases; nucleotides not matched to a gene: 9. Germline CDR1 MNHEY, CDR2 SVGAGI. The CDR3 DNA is TGTGCCAGCATGAACGGACAGGGTCGGAATCAGCCCCAGCATTTT. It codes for CASMNGQGRNQPQHF.

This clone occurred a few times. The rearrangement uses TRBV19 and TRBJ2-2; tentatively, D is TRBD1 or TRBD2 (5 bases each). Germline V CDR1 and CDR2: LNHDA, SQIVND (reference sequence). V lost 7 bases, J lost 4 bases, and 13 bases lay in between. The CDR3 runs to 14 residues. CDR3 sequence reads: CASTIARGTGELFF. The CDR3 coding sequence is TGTGCCAGTACCATCGCGAGGGGCACCGGGGAGCTGTTTTTT.

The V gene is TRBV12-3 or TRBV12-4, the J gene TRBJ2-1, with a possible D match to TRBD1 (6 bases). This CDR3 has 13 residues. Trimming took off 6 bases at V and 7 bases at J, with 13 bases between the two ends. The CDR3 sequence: CASSPDGTNEQFF. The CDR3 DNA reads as TGTGCCAGCAGCCCGGACGGGACAAATGAGCAGTTCTTC.

The CDR3 DNA reads as TGTGCCACCAGCAGAGAAGAGCTAGCGGGGCAGTTCTTC. This gives the protein CATSREELAGQFF. The J gene is TRBJ2-1, the V gene TRBV15; 8 bases align to TRBD2. The CDR3 consists of 13 residues. Trimming cost V 0 bases and J 12 bases; bases outside gene matches: 4. Germline values: CDR1 LNHNV, CDR2 YYDKDF (reference sequence).

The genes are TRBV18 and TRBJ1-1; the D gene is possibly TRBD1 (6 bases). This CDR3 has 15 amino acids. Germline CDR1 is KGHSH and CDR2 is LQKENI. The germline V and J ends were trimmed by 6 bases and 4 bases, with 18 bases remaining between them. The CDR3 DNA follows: TGTGCCAGCTCCGACATCACGGGGGGGGCCACTGAAGCTTTCTTT. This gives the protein CASSDITGGATEAFF. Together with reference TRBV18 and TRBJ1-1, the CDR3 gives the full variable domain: NAGVMQNPRHLVRRRGQEARLRCSPMKGHSHVYWYRQLPEEGLKFMVYLQKENIIDESGMPKERFSAEFPKEGPSILRIQQVVRGDSAAYFCASSDITGGATEAFFGQGTRLTVV.

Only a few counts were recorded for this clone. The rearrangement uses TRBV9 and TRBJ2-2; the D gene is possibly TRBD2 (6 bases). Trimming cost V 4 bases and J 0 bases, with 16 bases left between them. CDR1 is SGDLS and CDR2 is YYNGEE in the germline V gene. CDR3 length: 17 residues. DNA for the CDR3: TGTGCCAGCAGCTCACGTGGAGCGGGTACGAACACCGGGGAGCTGTTTTTT. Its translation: CASSSRGAGTNTGELFF.

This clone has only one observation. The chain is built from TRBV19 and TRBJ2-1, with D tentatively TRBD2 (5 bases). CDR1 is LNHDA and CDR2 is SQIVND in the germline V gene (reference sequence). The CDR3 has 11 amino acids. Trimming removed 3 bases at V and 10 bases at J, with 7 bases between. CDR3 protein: CASSMGVEQFF. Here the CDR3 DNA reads TGTGCCAGTAGTATGGGAGTCGAGCAGTTCTTC.

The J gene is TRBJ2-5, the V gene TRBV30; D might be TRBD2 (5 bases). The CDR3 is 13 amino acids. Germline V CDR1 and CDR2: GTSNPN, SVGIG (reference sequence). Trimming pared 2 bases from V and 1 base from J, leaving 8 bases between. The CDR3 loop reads CAWSPLAQETQYF. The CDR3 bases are TGTGCCTGGAGTCCGCTAGCCCAAGAGACCCAGTACTTC.

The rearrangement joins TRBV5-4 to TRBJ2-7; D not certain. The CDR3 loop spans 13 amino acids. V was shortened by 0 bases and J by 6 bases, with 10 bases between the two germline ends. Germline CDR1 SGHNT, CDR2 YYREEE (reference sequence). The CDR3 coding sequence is TGTGCCAGCAGCTTGGCGGCGCCGGGCGAGCAGTACTTC. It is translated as CASSLAAPGEQYF.

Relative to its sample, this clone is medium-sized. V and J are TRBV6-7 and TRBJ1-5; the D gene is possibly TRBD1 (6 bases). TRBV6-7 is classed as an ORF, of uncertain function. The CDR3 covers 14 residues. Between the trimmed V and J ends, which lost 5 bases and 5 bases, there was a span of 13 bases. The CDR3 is CASSRQVHHQPQHF. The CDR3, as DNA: TGTGCCAGCAGTCGACAGGTACACCATCAGCCCCAGCATTTT.

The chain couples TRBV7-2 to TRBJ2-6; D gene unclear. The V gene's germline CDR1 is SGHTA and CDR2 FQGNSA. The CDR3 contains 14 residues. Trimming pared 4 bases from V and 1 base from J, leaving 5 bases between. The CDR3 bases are TGTGCCAGCAGCTCGCGATCTGGGGCCAACGTCCTGACTTTC. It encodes CASSSRSGANVLTF.

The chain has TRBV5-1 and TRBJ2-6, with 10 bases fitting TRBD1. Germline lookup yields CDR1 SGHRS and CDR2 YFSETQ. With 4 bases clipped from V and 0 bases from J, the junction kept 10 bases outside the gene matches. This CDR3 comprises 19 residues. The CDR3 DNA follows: TGCGCCAGCAGCCATGATGGGGGACAGGGGCTCTCTGGGGCCAACGTCCTGACTTTC. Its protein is CASSHDGGQGLSGANVLTF.

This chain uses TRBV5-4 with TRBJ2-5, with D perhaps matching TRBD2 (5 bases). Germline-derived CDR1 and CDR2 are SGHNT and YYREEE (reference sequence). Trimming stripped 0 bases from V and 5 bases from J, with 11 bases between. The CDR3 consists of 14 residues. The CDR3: CASSLVGVGETQYF. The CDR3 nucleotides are TGTGCCAGCAGCTTGGTCGGGGTGGGCGAGACCCAGTACTTC. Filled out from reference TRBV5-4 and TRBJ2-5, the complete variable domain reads ETGVTQSPTHLIKTRGQQVTLRCSSQSGHNTVSWYQQALGQGPQFIFQYYREEENGRGNFPPRFSGLQFPNYSSELNVNALELDDSALYLCASSLVGVGETQYFGPGTRLLVL.

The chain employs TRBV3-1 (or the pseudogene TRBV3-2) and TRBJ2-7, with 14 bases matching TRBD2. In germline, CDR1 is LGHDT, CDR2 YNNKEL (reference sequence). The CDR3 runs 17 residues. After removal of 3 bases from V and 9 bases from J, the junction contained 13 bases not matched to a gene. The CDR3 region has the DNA TGTGCCAGCAGCCAGGGGGGGACTAGCGGGAGTCGGAAGGCGCAGTACTTC. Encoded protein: CASSQGGTSGSRKAQYF.

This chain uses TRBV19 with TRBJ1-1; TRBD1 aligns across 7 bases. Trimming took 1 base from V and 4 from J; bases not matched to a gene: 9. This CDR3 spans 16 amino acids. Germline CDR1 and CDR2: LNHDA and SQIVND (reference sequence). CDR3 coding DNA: TGTGCCAGTAGTATAGGAGGGGGCACCCTTGGCACTGAAGCTTTCTTT. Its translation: CASSIGGGTLGTEAFF.

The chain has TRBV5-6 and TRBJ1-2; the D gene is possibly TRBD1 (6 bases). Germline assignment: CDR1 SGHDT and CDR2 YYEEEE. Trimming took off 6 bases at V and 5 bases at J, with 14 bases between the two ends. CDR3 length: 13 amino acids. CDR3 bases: TGTGCCAGCATCCGGAGGGGGACATATGGCTACACCTTC. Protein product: CASIRRGTYGYTF.

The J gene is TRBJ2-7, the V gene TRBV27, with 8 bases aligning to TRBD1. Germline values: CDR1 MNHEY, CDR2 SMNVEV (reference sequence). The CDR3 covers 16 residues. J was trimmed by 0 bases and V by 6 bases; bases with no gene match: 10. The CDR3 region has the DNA TGTGCCAGCAGCCGTACCGGGACAGGTAGCTCCTACGAGCAGTACTTC. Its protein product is CASSRTGTGSSYEQYF.

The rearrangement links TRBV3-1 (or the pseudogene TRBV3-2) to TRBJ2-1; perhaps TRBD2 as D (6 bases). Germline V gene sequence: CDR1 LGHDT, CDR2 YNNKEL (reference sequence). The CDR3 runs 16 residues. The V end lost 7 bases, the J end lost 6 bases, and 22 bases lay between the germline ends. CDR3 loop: CASTLGTPNAPNEQFF. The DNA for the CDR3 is TGTGCCAGCACCTTAGGGACTCCAAATGCCCCCAATGAGCAGTTCTTC.

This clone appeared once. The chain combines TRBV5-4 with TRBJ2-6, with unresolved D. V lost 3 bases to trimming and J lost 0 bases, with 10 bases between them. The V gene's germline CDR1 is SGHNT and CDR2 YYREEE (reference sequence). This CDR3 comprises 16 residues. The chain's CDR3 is CASSSSRASGANVLTF. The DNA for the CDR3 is TGTGCCAGCAGCTCTTCTAGGGCCTCTGGGGCCAACGTCCTGACTTTC.

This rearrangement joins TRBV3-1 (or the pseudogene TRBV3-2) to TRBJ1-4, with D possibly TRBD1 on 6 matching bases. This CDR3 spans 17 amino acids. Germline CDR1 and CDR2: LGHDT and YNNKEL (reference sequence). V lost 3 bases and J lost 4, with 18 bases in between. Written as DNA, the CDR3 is TGTGCCAGCAGCCAGACGACCCCCGGGACACGTAATGAAAAACTGTTTTTT. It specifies CASSQTTPGTRNEKLFF.

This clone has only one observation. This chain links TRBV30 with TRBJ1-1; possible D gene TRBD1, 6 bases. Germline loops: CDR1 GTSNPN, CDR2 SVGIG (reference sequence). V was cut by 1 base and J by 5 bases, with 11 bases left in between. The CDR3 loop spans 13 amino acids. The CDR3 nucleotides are TGTGCCTGGAGTGGCAGGGGAGGAACTGAAGCTTTCTTT. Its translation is CAWSGRGGTEAFF.

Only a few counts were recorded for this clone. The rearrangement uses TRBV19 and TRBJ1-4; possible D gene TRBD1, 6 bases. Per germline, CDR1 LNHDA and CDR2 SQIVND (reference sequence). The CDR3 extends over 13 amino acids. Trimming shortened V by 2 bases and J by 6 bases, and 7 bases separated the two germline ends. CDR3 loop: CASSIRTDEKLFF. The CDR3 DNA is TGTGCCAGTAGTATAAGGACAGATGAAAAACTGTTTTTT.

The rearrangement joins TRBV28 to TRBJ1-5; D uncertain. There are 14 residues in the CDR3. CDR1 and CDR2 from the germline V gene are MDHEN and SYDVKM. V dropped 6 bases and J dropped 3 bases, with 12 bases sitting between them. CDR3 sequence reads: CASSLGPSNQPQHF. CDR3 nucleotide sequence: TGTGCCAGCAGCCTGGGCCCCTCCAATCAGCCCCAGCATTTT.

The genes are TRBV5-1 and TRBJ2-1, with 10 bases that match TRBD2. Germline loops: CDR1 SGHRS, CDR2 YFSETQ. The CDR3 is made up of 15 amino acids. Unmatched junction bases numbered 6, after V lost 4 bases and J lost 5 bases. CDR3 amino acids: CASSTPSGSHNEQFF. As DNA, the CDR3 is TGCGCCAGCAGCACCCCTAGCGGGAGTCACAATGAGCAGTTCTTC.

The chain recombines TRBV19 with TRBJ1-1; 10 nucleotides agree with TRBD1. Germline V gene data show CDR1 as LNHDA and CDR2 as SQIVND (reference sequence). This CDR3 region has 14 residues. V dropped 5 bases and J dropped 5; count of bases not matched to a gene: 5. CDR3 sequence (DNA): TGTGCCAGTAGTTTGCCGGGACAGGGGACTGAAGCTTTCTTT. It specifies CASSLPGQGTEAFF.

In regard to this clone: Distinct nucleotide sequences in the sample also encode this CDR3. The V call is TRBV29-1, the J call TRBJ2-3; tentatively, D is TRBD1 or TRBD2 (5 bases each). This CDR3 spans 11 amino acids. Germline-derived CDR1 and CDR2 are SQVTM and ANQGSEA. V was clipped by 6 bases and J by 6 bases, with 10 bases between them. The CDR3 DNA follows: TGCAGCGTGCCTTGGGGGGATACGCAGTATTTT. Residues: CSVPWGDTQYF.

The CDR3 sequence is CASSSPGAGGNTEAFF. CDR3 nucleotides: TGTGCCAGCAGCTCCCCGGGAGCAGGGGGGAACACTGAAGCTTTCTTT. This chain connects TRBV7-4 to TRBJ1-1, with 7 bases fitting TRBD1. The CDR3 runs 16 residues. The V and J ends lost 4 bases and 1 base, in that order; junction bases with no gene match: 9. Germline CDR1 SGHVT, CDR2 SQSDAQ. The whole variable domain, remainder taken from reference TRBV7-4 and TRBJ1-1, is GAGVSQSPRYKVAKRGRDVALRCDSISGHVTLYWYRQTLGQGSEVLTYSQSDAQRDKSGRPSGRFSAERPERSVSTLKIQRTEQGDSAVYLCASSSPGAGGNTEAFFGQGTRLTVV.